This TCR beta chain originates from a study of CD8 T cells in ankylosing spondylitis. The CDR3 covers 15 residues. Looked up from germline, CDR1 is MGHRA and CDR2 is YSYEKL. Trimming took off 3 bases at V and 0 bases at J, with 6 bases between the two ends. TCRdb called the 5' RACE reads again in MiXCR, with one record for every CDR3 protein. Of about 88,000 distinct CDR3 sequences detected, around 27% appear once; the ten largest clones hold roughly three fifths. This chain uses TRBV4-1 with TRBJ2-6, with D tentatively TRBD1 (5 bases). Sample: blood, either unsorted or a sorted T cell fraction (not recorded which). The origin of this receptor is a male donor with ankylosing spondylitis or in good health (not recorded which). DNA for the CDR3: TGCGCCAGCAGCCAGGGGCTCTCTGGGGCCAACGTCCTGACTTTC. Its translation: CASSQGLSGANVLTF.